In its sample, the clone carrying this T cell receptor beta chain was seen a few times. The antigen is unknown. Using immunoSEQ multiplex PCR, the repertoire was profiled, and TCRdb retains in-frame clones only, with some absent. The table shows roughly 48,000 clones, with approximately 84% occurring only once. The record originates from a study of T cells in tumors after PD-1 blockade. Study-wide points: Peripheral recruitment is suggested, as some novel exhausted tumor clones were in pre-treatment blood.

This TCR came from a human donor with basal cell carcinoma. This sample comprised PBMCs, obtained before anti-PD-1 treatment.

CDR3 in amino acids: CASSEYTSSGTDTQYF. The DNA for the CDR3 is TGTGCCAGCAGTGAATACACTAGCTCAGGCACAGATACGCAGTATTTT. The chain couples TRBV25-1 to TRBJ2-3, with a possible D match to TRBD2 (6 bases). V was clipped by 0 bases and J by 1 base, with 11 bases between them. The CDR3 contains 16 residues. Germline values: CDR1 MGHDK, CDR2 SYGVNS.